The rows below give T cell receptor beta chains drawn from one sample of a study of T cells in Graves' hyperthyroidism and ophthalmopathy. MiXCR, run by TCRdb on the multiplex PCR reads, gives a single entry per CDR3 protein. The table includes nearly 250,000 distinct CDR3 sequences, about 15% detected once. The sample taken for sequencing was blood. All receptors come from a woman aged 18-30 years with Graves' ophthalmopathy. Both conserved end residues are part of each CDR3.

CAWSQTGTRAYEQYF,TRBV30,TRBJ2-7
CASSVGGLAGDNKQFF,TRBV9,TRBJ2-1
CAISEPKGPRLAWTDTQYF,TRBV10-3,TRBJ2-3
CAWKPRGKLALHF,TRBV30,TRBJ1-6
CVSVDEGETQYF,TRBV9,TRBJ2-5
CASTRDRRYNSPLHF,TRBV12-3/TRBV12-4,TRBJ1-6
CASSYGTGTLAFF,TRBV6-5,TRBJ1-1
CASSERWRVPYNEQFF,TRBV6-4,TRBJ2-1
CSVERLAGMGEQYF,TRBV29-1,TRBJ2-7
CASSQDPAGYNEQFF,TRBV3-1,TRBJ2-1
CASSPGTSTSPLHF,TRBV18,TRBJ1-6
CASSQPIEGLTNYGYTF,TRBV4-1,TRBJ1-2
CATSRDLGGGVDGYTF,TRBV15,TRBJ1-2
CATSRDYVSEKYSNQPQHF,TRBV15,TRBJ1-5
CASSLFSRQEFPQYF,TRBV5-6,TRBJ2-7
CASGGRGLDGEQYF,TRBV7-2,TRBJ2-7
CASSMLLAGGMAYNEQFF,TRBV19,TRBJ2-1
CASSPPSTDTQYF,TRBV18,TRBJ2-3
CSVEDIGTSGREQFF,TRBV29-1,TRBJ2-1
CASKVSLSSYEQYF,TRBV6-1,TRBJ2-7